A single sample is the source of the 20 T cell receptor beta chains below, sequenced in a study of OX40 agonist ivuxolimab in advanced cancers. TCRdb's copy holds only in-frame clones and misses some; the assay was immunoSEQ multiplex PCR. This table has approximately 100,000 clones, roughly 84% appearing once. The sequenced sample was CD4+ or CD8+ T cells sorted from blood, obtained in a trial of the OX40 agonist ivuxolimab. These receptors all come from an adult with an advanced solid tumor such as melanoma, head and neck, liver or kidney cancer.

The chain uses TRBV14 and TRBJ2-5; D is undetermined. Germline V gene lookup returns CDR1 SGHDN and CDR2 FVKESK. CDR3 size: 15 residues. V was pared by 1 base and J by 2 bases, with 11 bases between. The CDR3 coding sequence is TGTGCCAGCAGCCAAGTTTACTATCTACAAGAGACCCAGTACTTC. The encoded protein is CASSQVYYLQETQYF.

The CDR3 is CASSEGQSYEQYF. CDR3 nucleotides: TGTGCCAGCAGTGAGGGCCAGTCCTACGAGCAGTACTTC. The J gene is TRBJ2-7, the V gene TRBV2; D remains unclear. The CDR3 runs to 13 residues. Germline CDR1 is SNHLY and CDR2 is FYNNEI. Trimming removed 3 bases at V and 1 base at J, with 7 bases between.

The V and J genes are TRBV12-5 and TRBJ2-3; D gene ambiguous. Per the germline V gene, CDR1 is LGHNT and CDR2 is FRNRAP. V lost 5 bases, J lost 4 bases, and 10 bases lay in between. CDR3 length: 13 residues. The CDR3 region is CASGPGPADTQYF. As DNA, the CDR3 is TGTGCTAGTGGTCCAGGACCCGCAGATACGCAGTATTTT.

This clone has a single count. This sequence joins TRBV4-1 and TRBJ2-5; 9 bases are a match to TRBD1. V lost 4 bases and J lost 5; bases outside the gene matches: 17. Germline V CDR1 and CDR2: MGHRA, YSYEKL. This CDR3 spans 18 amino acids. CDR3 sequence (DNA): TGCGCCAGCAGCCTCGACCCTTCGGACAGGGGAGTGGAGGAGACCCAGTACTTC. Protein: CASSLDPSDRGVEETQYF.

J is TRBJ2-1 and V is TRBV6-5; TRBD2 agrees at 9 bases. CDR1 and CDR2 from the germline V gene are MNHEY and SVGAGI. The CDR3 has 15 residues. The V gene end was trimmed by 7 bases and the J gene end by 6 bases; junction bases not matched to a gene: 10. The DNA for the CDR3 is TGTGCCAGCACCAAAATAGCGGGAGCAAGCAATGAGCAGTTCTTC. Translating gives CASTKIAGASNEQFF.

The chain carries TRBV27 and TRBJ2-7; possibly TRBD1 for D (6 bases). Germline lookup yields CDR1 MNHEY and CDR2 SMNVEV (reference sequence). This CDR3 region has 15 residues. The V end was cut by 5 bases, the J end by 3 bases, with 17 bases between. For the CDR3, the DNA is TGTGCCAGCAGTGATCAGGGGATAGGGCTCTACGAGCAGTACTTC. As protein: CASSDQGIGLYEQYF.

The table lists this clone with a count of one. V and J are TRBV7-2 and TRBJ2-3; 10 bases map to TRBD2. The CDR3 contains 17 residues. Germline loops: CDR1 SGHTA, CDR2 FQGNSA. With 3 bases clipped from V and 3 bases from J, the junction kept 9 bases outside the gene matches. CDR3 DNA: TGTGCCAGCAGCTTTATCCGTGGAGCGGGAGGGACAGATACGCAGTATTTT. Amino acids: CASSFIRGAGGTDTQYF.

The chain couples TRBV5-1 to TRBJ2-3; D perhaps matches TRBD1 (6 bases). The CDR3 spans 14 residues. CDR1 is SGHRS and CDR2 is YFSETQ in the germline V gene. Trimming removed 4 bases at V and 4 bases at J, with 13 bases between. The CDR3 region is CASSPGVSPDTQYF. The CDR3 DNA reads TGCGCCAGCAGCCCAGGGGTCTCTCCAGATACGCAGTATTTT.

The chain links TRBV2 to TRBJ2-3, with D possibly being TRBD2 (6 bases). The CDR3 consists of 14 residues. Looked up from germline, CDR1 is SNHLY and CDR2 is FYNNEI. Trimming cost V 6 bases and J 2 bases, with 12 bases left between them. The CDR3: CASRELANTDTQYF. CDR3 coding DNA: TGTGCCAGCAGGGAGCTAGCGAACACAGATACGCAGTATTTT.

The V and J genes are TRBV5-1 and TRBJ2-3; D may correspond to TRBD1 or TRBD2 (6 bases each). Germline values: CDR1 SGHRS, CDR2 YFSETQ. The CDR3 runs to 15 residues. V shed 4 bases and J shed 0 bases, with 12 bases lying between them. The CDR3 coding sequence is TGCGCCAGCAGCCTACAGGGACTCAGCACAGATACGCAGTATTTT. This translates into CASSLQGLSTDTQYF.

Here the CDR3 reads CASSQGGGGYNEQFF. CDR3 in DNA: TGTGCCAGCAGCCAAGGGGGAGGGGGTTACAATGAGCAGTTCTTC. The rearrangement uses TRBV11-2 and TRBJ2-1, with D perhaps TRBD2 (7 bases). This CDR3 has 15 residues. The ends were cut back, 5 bases at V and 4 bases at J, with 15 bases in the middle. Germline CDR1 SGHAT, CDR2 FQNNGV.

The rearrangement links TRBV13 to TRBJ2-1; D gene ambiguous. The CDR3 contains 13 residues. Trimming left V 4 bases short and J 5 bases short, with 9 bases between. Germline V CDR1 and CDR2: PRHDT, FYEKMQ (reference sequence). The CDR3 DNA sequence: TGTGCCAGCAGCTCCCAGGTCGACAATGAGCAGTTCTTC. Translation: CASSSQVDNEQFF.

The rearrangement uses TRBV6-1 and TRBJ1-4; D is unclear. The CDR3 sequence is 11 residues long. Trimming removed 0 bases at V and 8 bases at J, with 1 base between. Germline loops: CDR1 MNHNS, CDR2 SASEGT. The CDR3 region is CASSEAEKLFF. CDR3 nucleotide sequence: TGTGCCAGCAGTGAAGCCGAAAAACTGTTTTTT.

This clone was counted only a few times. The rearrangement joins TRBV4-1 to TRBJ2-5, with 11 bases that match TRBD2. The germline gives CDR1 MGHRA, CDR2 YSYEKL. This CDR3 has 17 residues. Trimming at V came to 1 base and at J to 5 bases, leaving 9 bases not matched to a gene. The CDR3 sequence is CASSQASSGRRYETQYF. The CDR3 DNA follows: TGCGCCAGCAGCCAAGCCTCTAGCGGGAGGCGGTATGAGACCCAGTACTTC.

This clone appeared once. Other DNA sequences in the sample encode the same CDR3. The chain carries TRBV7-2 and TRBJ2-1; tentatively, D is TRBD2 (5 bases). Germline CDR1 reads SGHTA; CDR2 reads FQGNSA. This CDR3 spans 15 amino acids. V was shortened by 5 bases and J by 0 bases, with 11 bases between the two germline ends. The CDR3 region has the DNA TGTGCCAGCAGCCCGGACTCAAGCTCCTACAATGAGCAGTTCTTC. Translated: CASSPDSSSYNEQFF.

There are a few counts of this clone. This chain connects TRBV20-1 to TRBJ2-1, with D uncertain. The CDR3 covers 11 residues. Germline CDR1 and CDR2: DFQATT and SNEGSKA (reference sequence). Between the trimmed V and J ends, which lost 8 bases and 8 bases, there was a span of 13 bases. CDR3 nucleotide sequence: TGCAGTCTCCACGACCGCTATGAGCAGTTCTTC. Translated: CSLHDRYEQFF.

The chain combines TRBV6-1 with TRBJ2-5; D gene uncertain. Germline V gene lookup returns CDR1 MNHNS and CDR2 SASEGT. Trimming stripped 2 bases from V and 1 base from J, with 5 bases between. CDR3 length equals 13 residues. The CDR3 nucleotides are TGTGCCAGCAGTGAACTCACCCAAGAGACCCAGTACTTC. It encodes CASSELTQETQYF.

The rearrangement links TRBV5-1 to TRBJ1-1; 7 bases align to TRBD1. Germline trimming cut 4 bases from V and 4 bases from J; bases unmatched to any gene: 16. From germline, CDR1 is SGHRS and CDR2 YFSETQ. The CDR3 is 17 amino acids. CDR3 in amino acids: CASSLGGLRGHSTEAFF. In DNA, the CDR3 is TGCGCCAGCAGCCTTGGGGGTTTGAGGGGGCATTCCACTGAAGCTTTCTTT.

V usage is TRBV5-2 and J usage is TRBJ2-7. TRBV5-2 is shown as a pseudogene. This CDR3 contains 14 residues. The CDR3: CASSQELYGGGQYF. CDR3 nucleotides: TGTGCCAGCAGCCAAGAGTTGTACGGGGGCGGGCAGTACTTC.

The chain carries TRBV9 and TRBJ2-3; 8 bases fit TRBD2. The germline V gene encodes CDR1 SGDLS and CDR2 YYNGEE. The V gene end was trimmed by 3 bases and the J gene end by 3 bases; junction bases not matched to a gene: 3. This CDR3 contains 14 residues. CDR3 in amino acids: CASSASGSTDTQYF. DNA of the CDR3: TGTGCCAGCAGCGCGAGCGGGAGTACAGATACGCAGTATTTT. Looking up the rest from reference TRBV9 and TRBJ2-3 gives the full variable domain: DSGVTQTPKHLITATGQRVTLRCSPRSGDLSVYWYQQSLDQGLQFLIQYYNGEERAKGNILERFSAQQFPDLHSELNLSSLELGDSALYFCASSASGSTDTQYFGPGTRLTVL.